This T cell receptor (beta chain) was captured in a study of blood T cell repertoires in COVID-19. Study-wide context: Sources were T cells, B-cell-depleted T cells, or PBMCs; the material itself was cDNA or gDNA.

Original processing notes: How many nucleated cells were present was estimated from reference gene primer amplification. TCRdb's table, derived via immunoSEQ multiplex PCR, lists solely in-frame clones and lacks some. V and J calls and clone size are as listed in that table; D and trimming were resolved from the DNA. The sample carries 95,000 to 150,000 clones, 82% recorded once. CDR1 SGHDT and CDR2 YYEEEE come from the germline V gene. The CDR3 consists of 19 residues. V lost 5 bases and J lost 2, with 27 bases in between. Sequences were obtained from peripheral blood. This receptor was obtained from a woman in her seventies with acute or convalescent COVID-19. This chain joins TRBV5-6 and TRBJ2-3; perhaps TRBD1 as D (6 bases). CDR3 nucleotide sequence: TGTGCCAGCAGGACCCTCACCGGGACACCCGGAATCAACACAGATACGCAGTATTTT. Its translation is CASRTLTGTPGINTDTQYF.